Listed below are T cell receptor beta chains from one sample, sequenced in a study of T-cell memory formation after mild COVID-19. Via MiXCR, TCRdb re-called the 5' RACE reads, giving one row per CDR3 protein. The sample has some 210,000 distinct CDR3 sequences, 15% to 20% seen once. Material for sequencing was PBMCs or a T cell subset sorted from them (not recorded which). The receptors stem from an adult woman who had mild COVID-19 (a few samples of this study predate the infection). Cell type and time point are not known. CDR3s include the opening cysteine and the closing phenylalanine or tryptophan. A D gene is named only where the DNA matches it firmly. Clone size is shown for a subset of rows, as once, few, many or a class of expanded clone.

d_call: NA
j_call: TRBJ1-2
v_call: TRBV12-3/TRBV12-4
clone_size: few
cdr3_nt: TGTGCCAGCAGTTTAGCCCCAGGCCCTAACTATGGCTACACCTTC
cdr3_aa: CASSLAPGPNYGYTF

d_call: NA
j_call: TRBJ2-5
v_call: TRBV3-1
clone_size: few
cdr3_nt: TGTGCCAGCAGCCAAGTGGGCCCCTATCAGTACTTC
cdr3_aa: CASSQVGPYQYF

d_call: NA
j_call: TRBJ2-7
v_call: TRBV14
clone_size: NA
cdr3_nt: TGTGCCAGCAGCCCTCCGGCGGATTACTACGAGCAGTACTTC
cdr3_aa: CASSPPADYYEQYF

d_call: TRBD2
j_call: TRBJ2-7
v_call: TRBV11-2
clone_size: NA
cdr3_nt: TGTGCCAGCAGCTTAGCTGACCCCCCGGCTAGCGGGAGACACGAGCAGTACTTC
cdr3_aa: CASSLADPPASGRHEQYF

d_call: NA
j_call: TRBJ2-6
v_call: TRBV29-1
clone_size: many
cdr3_nt: TGCAGCGTTGCCCGGGACACCGACTCTGGGGCCAACGTCCTGACTTTC
cdr3_aa: CSVARDTDSGANVLTF

d_call: TRBD1
j_call: TRBJ2-7
v_call: TRBV7-9
clone_size: NA
cdr3_nt: TGTGCCAGCAGCCCCCCCGGGACAGGGGTTGACGAGCAGTACTTC
cdr3_aa: CASSPPGTGVDEQYF

d_call: NA
j_call: TRBJ2-2
v_call: TRBV4-3
clone_size: few
cdr3_nt: TGCGCCAGCAGCTTAGAGGGAGCGAGCGGGGAGCTGTTTTTT
cdr3_aa: CASSLEGASGELFF

d_call: NA
j_call: TRBJ2-1
v_call: TRBV11-2
clone_size: NA
cdr3_nt: TGTGCCAGCAGCTACCGACAGAGCTCCTACAATGAGCAGTTCTTC
cdr3_aa: CASSYRQSSYNEQFF

d_call: NA
j_call: TRBJ2-2
v_call: TRBV12-3/TRBV12-4
clone_size: NA
cdr3_nt: TGTGCCAGCAGTCCATTTTCGGGGGCTGGGGGGGAGCTGTTTTTT
cdr3_aa: CASSPFSGAGGELFF

d_call: NA
j_call: TRBJ2-7
v_call: TRBV12-3/TRBV12-4
clone_size: few
cdr3_nt: TGTGCCAGCAGTTTTGGGGGGGGCCTCAAACAAACCTCCTACGAGCAGTACTTC
cdr3_aa: CASSFGGGLKQTSYEQYF

d_call: TRBD1
j_call: TRBJ1-2
v_call: TRBV6-5
clone_size: NA
cdr3_nt: TGTGCCAGCAGTGGCCAAGGACAGGTGGCACATGGCTACACCTTC
cdr3_aa: CASSGQGQVAHGYTF

d_call: NA
j_call: TRBJ1-6
v_call: TRBV20-1
clone_size: few
cdr3_nt: TGCAGTGCTACGAGAGGGAATTCACCCCTCCACTTT
cdr3_aa: CSATRGNSPLHF